One and the same sample provided the 17 T cell receptor beta chains below, sequenced in a study of T-cell memory formation after mild COVID-19 (dated by TCRdb to 2020 to 2022). The method behind the library was 5' RACE. The data were produced on an Illumina NovaSeq 6000. The public reads were run again by TCRdb, first through fastp at Q25 and then through MiXCR, and only productive beta chains were kept. A single entry per CDR3 protein holds the most common genes and DNA from its merged rows. This sample is represented by fewer than 450,000 distinct CDR3 sequences; approximately 24% of them were singletons. The leading ten clones occupy around 9% of the sample. The specimen was PBMCs or a T cell subset sorted from them (not recorded which). Every receptor here comes from an adult woman who had mild COVID-19 (a few samples of this study predate the infection). The sample titles of this study are shuffled in the database, so cell type and time point are left out; the donor was told from shared clones.

This chain links TRBV12-3 or TRBV12-4 with TRBJ1-1, with unresolved D. This CDR3 contains 13 residues. V was trimmed by 5 bases and J by 4 bases, leaving 11 bases between them. The CDR3 DNA reads as TGTGCCAGCAGTCTGACGCGGGCCACTGAAGCTTTCTTT. It specifies CASSLTRATEAFF.

This clonotype was seen a handful of times. J is TRBJ1-1 and V is TRBV12-3 or TRBV12-4; possible D gene TRBD1, 6 bases. This CDR3 spans 14 amino acids. With 7 bases removed from V and 0 bases from J, the gap between germline ends came to 12 bases. The chain's CDR3 is CASTPDSMNTEAFF. For the CDR3, the DNA is TGTGCCAGCACCCCGGACAGCATGAACACTGAAGCTTTCTTT.

This clonotype was detected only a few times. V usage is TRBV9 and J usage is TRBJ1-6; D perhaps matches TRBD1 (6 bases). The V end lost 4 bases, the J end lost 6 bases, and 17 bases lay between the germline ends. The length of the CDR3 is 16 residues. Germline V CDR1 and CDR2: SGDLS, YYNGEE. Here the CDR3 DNA reads TGTGCCAGCAGCACAGGAGGGGGGAGACTTAATTCACCCCTCCACTTT. Encoded protein: CASSTGGGRLNSPLHF.

V is TRBV7-8 and J is TRBJ2-6; D call uncertain. The ends were cut back, 4 bases at V and 0 bases at J, with 13 bases in the middle. The CDR3 is made up of 17 amino acids. CDR1 is SGHVS and CDR2 is FQNEAQ in the germline V gene. This chain's CDR3 is CASSSRIRSSGANVLTF. CDR3 bases: TGTGCCAGCAGCTCACGCATCAGGTCCTCTGGGGCCAACGTCCTGACTTTC.

This clonotype was observed a handful of times. The chain recombines TRBV5-1 with TRBJ1-1; D uncertain. The CDR3 is 14 residues long. With 0 bases removed from V and 6 bases from J, the gap between germline ends came to 12 bases. Per germline, CDR1 SGHRS and CDR2 YFSETQ. This chain's CDR3 is CASSLEVNGPEAFF. CDR3 in DNA: TGCGCCAGCAGCTTGGAGGTGAACGGGCCTGAAGCTTTCTTT.

J is TRBJ2-1 and V is TRBV6-1; maybe TRBD1 (6 bases). Germline V CDR1 and CDR2: MNHNS, SASEGT. Trimming shortened V by 0 bases and J by 4 bases, and 13 bases separated the two germline ends. The CDR3 loop spans 16 amino acids. CDR3 in amino acids: CASSEARQGKYNEQFF. CDR3 DNA sequence: TGTGCCAGCAGTGAAGCGCGCCAGGGGAAATACAATGAGCAGTTCTTC.

This clonotype has a single count. The rearrangement links TRBV19 to TRBJ2-1; unclear D gene. This CDR3 spans 12 amino acids. CDR1 and CDR2 from the germline V gene are LNHDA and SQIVND (reference sequence). Trimming removed 3 bases at V and 7 bases at J, with 7 bases between. CDR3 amino acids: CASSIAWNEQFF. The CDR3 nucleotides read TGTGCCAGTAGTATTGCCTGGAATGAGCAGTTCTTC.

This clonotype showed up just a few times. The chain joins TRBV14 to TRBJ2-3, with unresolved D. CDR1 is SGHDN and CDR2 is FVKESK in the germline V gene. The CDR3 spans 12 residues. V gave up 4 bases and J gave up 5 bases, with 7 bases separating them. CDR3 in DNA: TGTGCCAGCAGCCCTCAGTTAGATACGCAGTATTTT. Its protein is CASSPQLDTQYF.

This clonotype was picked up a small number of times. The V and J genes are TRBV7-6 and TRBJ2-5; 12 bases match TRBD2. CDR3 length: 18 amino acids. After removal of 0 bases from V and 0 bases from J, the junction contained 5 bases not matched to a gene. Germline V CDR1 and CDR2: SGHVS, FNYEAQ. CDR3 protein: CASSLAPSGGAYQETQYF. The CDR3 DNA sequence: TGTGCCAGCAGCTTAGCGCCTAGCGGGGGGGCATACCAAGAGACCCAGTACTTC.

The chain carries TRBV29-1 and TRBJ1-3; 7 bases are shared with TRBD1. The CDR3 sequence is 12 residues long. The V segment lost 6 bases and the J segment 4 bases; nucleotides outside the gene matches: 3. Germline V gene data show CDR1 as SQVTM and CDR2 as ANQGSEA. The CDR3 loop reads CSVGTEGNTIYF. CDR3 in DNA: TGCAGCGTGGGGACAGAAGGAAACACCATATATTTT.

This clonotype was found many times. The chain recombines TRBV12-3 or TRBV12-4 with TRBJ2-5; 13 bases agree with TRBD2. This CDR3 has 16 residues. Trimming removed 5 bases from V and 5 bases from J; junction bases left unmatched: 8. The CDR3 loop reads CASSPGGLAGRETQYF. The CDR3 nucleotides read TGTGCCAGCAGTCCCGGGGGACTAGCGGGGAGGGAGACCCAGTACTTC.

The rearrangement uses TRBV30 and TRBJ1-5; D uncertain. The CDR3 runs to 14 residues. Between the trimmed V and J ends, which lost 0 bases and 2 bases, there was a span of 8 bases. The germline gives CDR1 GTSNPN, CDR2 SVGIG (reference sequence). The CDR3 nucleotides are TGTGCCTGGAGTGTTGGTGGGGGCAATCAGCCCCAGCATTTT. This sequence encodes CAWSVGGGNQPQHF.

This clonotype has a handful of counts. The chain is built from TRBV15 and TRBJ2-1; D perhaps matches TRBD1 (6 bases). The V and J ends lost 0 bases and 5 bases respectively, with 11 bases between them. Per the germline V gene, CDR1 is LNHNV and CDR2 is YYDKDF (reference sequence). This CDR3 has 15 residues. The CDR3 nucleotides are TGTGCCACCAGCAGAGATCGGCAGGGGCACAATGAGCAGTTCTTC. This gives the protein CATSRDRQGHNEQFF.

A single count supports this clonotype. The rearrangement uses TRBV7-3 and TRBJ2-1; 12 nucleotides agree with TRBD2. The germline V gene encodes CDR1 SGHTA and CDR2 FQGTGA. The V gene end was trimmed by 5 bases and the J gene end by 8 bases; junction bases not matched to a gene: 19. The length of the CDR3 is 19 residues. The DNA for the CDR3 is TGTGCCAGCAGCCCCTGGGTCCAGAGAAGACTAGCGGGAGCGGATGAGCAGTTCTTC. Translation: CASSPWVQRRLAGADEQFF.

This clonotype appeared a few times. V gene TRBV9 combines with J gene TRBJ2-7; D not certain. Trimming pared 0 bases from V and 1 base from J, leaving 8 bases between. In germline, CDR1 is SGDLS, CDR2 YYNGEE. This CDR3 has 14 residues. DNA of the CDR3: TGTGCCAGCAGCGTAGGTCAAGATTCCTACGAGCAGTACTTC. Translating gives CASSVGQDSYEQYF.

This clonotype was observed a few times. In DNA form, the CDR3 reads TGCAGCGTTTTTAACAGCAAAAAGAACACTGAAGCTTTCTTT. Translated, it gives CSVFNSKKNTEAFF. The chain uses TRBV29-1 and TRBJ1-1; D gene uncertain. Germline V gene lookup returns CDR1 SQVTM and CDR2 ANQGSEA. V lost 5 bases to trimming and J lost 1 base, with 14 bases between them. CDR3 length equals 14 residues.

The chain uses TRBV4-1 and TRBJ2-3; TRBD2 agrees at 16 bases. Germline V CDR1 and CDR2: MGHRA, YSYEKL. This CDR3 has 18 amino acids. V gave up 1 base and J gave up 2 bases; unmatched junction bases: 3. CDR3 sequence (DNA): TGCGCCAGCAGCCAAGCCGGGACTAGCGGGGGGGCCACAGATACGCAGTATTTT. Amino acids: CASSQAGTSGGATDTQYF.